This TCR beta chain comes out of a study of blood T cell repertoires in COVID-19. Background on the study: Acute-phase and convalescent COVID-19 samples originated in the United States, Italy and Spain. Sample material is recorded as cDNA or gDNA derived from T cells, B-cell-depleted T cells, or PBMCs.

Original data processing: Using reference gene primer amplification, nucleated cell counts were estimated. Sequencing was performed with immunoSEQ multiplex PCR; in TCRdb, only in-frame clones are kept and a portion is missing. Clonal size and the V and J genes are those of that table, whereas D and trimming came from the DNA. The sample lists under 50,000 clones, about 90% occurring once. Sequencing input: peripheral blood. The clonotype originates from a man between 65 and 85 years old with active COVID-19.

DNA of the CDR3: TGCAGTGCTAGTAGCGGGGAACCGATATTCTTC. Its translation is CSASSGEPIFF. This chain uses TRBV20-1 with TRBJ2-1, with TRBD2 matching over 8 bases. Trimming at V came to 3 bases and at J to 16 bases, leaving 8 bases not matched to a gene. CDR3 length: 11 amino acids. Germline V gives CDR1 DFQATT, CDR2 SNEGSKA (reference sequence).